This T cell receptor (beta chain) was recovered during a study of blood T cell repertoires in COVID-19. Background on the study: Collection of acute and convalescent COVID-19 samples took place in the United States, Italy and Spain. The analysed material was cDNA or gDNA that came from T cells, B-cell-depleted T cells, or PBMCs.

Methods used by the authors: Reference gene primer amplification gave estimated nucleated cell counts. The assay was immunoSEQ multiplex PCR, and TCRdb's table has in-frame clones only and misses some. V, J and clone size reflect that table, while D and trimming were determined from the DNA. The data hold about 170,000 clones, with 84% observed a single time. The CDR3 spans 16 residues. The trim removed 0 bases at V and 0 bases at J, leaving 5 bases unmatched. CDR1 is MGHRA and CDR2 is YSYEKL in the germline V gene. Sequencing input: peripheral blood. V is TRBV4-1 and J is TRBJ2-7; 7 nucleotides align to TRBD1. The TCR originated in a woman between 70 and 85 years old with COVID-19, enrolled during active disease. DNA for the CDR3: TGCGCCAGCAGCCAAGATCGGTGGACAGGCTCCTACGAGCAGTACTTC. It encodes CASSQDRWTGSYEQYF.